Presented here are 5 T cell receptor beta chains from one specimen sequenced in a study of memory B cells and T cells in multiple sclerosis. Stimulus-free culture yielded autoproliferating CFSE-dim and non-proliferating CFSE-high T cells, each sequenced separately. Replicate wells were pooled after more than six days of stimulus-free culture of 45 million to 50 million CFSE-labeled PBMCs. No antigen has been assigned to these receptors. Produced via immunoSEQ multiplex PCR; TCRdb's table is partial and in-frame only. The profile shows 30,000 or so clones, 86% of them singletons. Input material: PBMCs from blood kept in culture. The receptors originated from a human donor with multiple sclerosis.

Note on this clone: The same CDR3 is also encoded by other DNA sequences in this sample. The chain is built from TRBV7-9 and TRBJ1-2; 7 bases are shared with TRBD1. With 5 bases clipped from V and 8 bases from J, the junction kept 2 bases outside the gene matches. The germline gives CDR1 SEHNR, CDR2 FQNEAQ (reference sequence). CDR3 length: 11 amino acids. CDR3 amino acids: CASSRQGGYTF. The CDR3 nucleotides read TGTGCCAGCAGCAGACAGGGAGGCTACACCTTC.

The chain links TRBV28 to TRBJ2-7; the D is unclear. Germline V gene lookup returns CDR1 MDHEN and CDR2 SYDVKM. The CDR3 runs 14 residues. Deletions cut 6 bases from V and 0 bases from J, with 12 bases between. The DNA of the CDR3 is TGTGCCAGCAGCACAAGACCACTCTCCTACGAGCAGTACTTC. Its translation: CASSTRPLSYEQYF.

The CDR3 nucleotides are TGCAGCGTTGAAGAGGGGGTGGACACTGAAGCTTTCTTT. This sequence encodes CSVEEGVDTEAFF. The chain links TRBV29-1 to TRBJ1-1, with D perhaps matching TRBD1 (5 bases). Per germline, CDR1 SQVTM and CDR2 ANQGSEA. The CDR3 runs to 13 residues. V gave up 0 bases and J gave up 3 bases, with 8 bases separating them.

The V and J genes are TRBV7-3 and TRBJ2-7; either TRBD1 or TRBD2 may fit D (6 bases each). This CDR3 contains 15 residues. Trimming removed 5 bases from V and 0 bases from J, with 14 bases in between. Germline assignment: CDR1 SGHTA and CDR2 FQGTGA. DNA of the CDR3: TGTGCCAGCAGCCCAGGGGCGGGGAACTCCTACGAGCAGTACTTC. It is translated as CASSPGAGNSYEQYF.

CDR3 region: CATSRDRAGDQPQHF. The CDR3 DNA sequence: TGTGCCACCAGCAGAGATAGGGCCGGTGATCAGCCCCAGCATTTT. The V call is TRBV15, the J call TRBJ1-5; D ambiguous. There are 15 residues in the CDR3. V was trimmed by 0 bases and J by 5 bases, leaving 11 bases between them. The germline V gene encodes CDR1 LNHNV and CDR2 YYDKDF (reference sequence). The variable domain in full, completed from reference TRBV15 and TRBJ1-5, reads DAMVIQNPRYQVTQFGKPVTLSCSQTLNHNVMYWYQQKSSQAPKLLFHYYDKDFNNEADTPDNFQSRRPNTSFCFLDIRSPGLGDTAMYLCATSRDRAGDQPQHFGDGTRLSIL.